One sample yielded the 26 T cell receptor beta chains listed below, sequenced in a study of blood T cell repertoires in COVID-19 (dated by TCRdb to 2018 to 2020). The library came from the immunoSEQ multiplex PCR assay. TCRdb holds this immuneACCESS table with in-frame rearrangements only. Some clones are missing; in checked studies, unresolved V genes explain under half, and the rest has no known cause. This sample is represented by hundreds of thousands of clones; around 85% of them were singletons. The ten largest clones capture roughly 0.69% of the sample. Sequencing input: peripheral blood. The receptors here all came from a man aged 35 to 55 with acute or convalescent COVID-19.

This sequence joins TRBV27 and TRBJ2-7; 10 bases match TRBD2. V shed 2 bases, J shed 4 bases, and the junction held 11 bases outside the gene matches. The V gene's germline CDR1 is MNHEY and CDR2 SMNVEV (reference sequence). There are 17 residues in the CDR3. The CDR3 here is CASSLDGSGRLSYEQYF. In DNA form, the CDR3 reads TGTGCCAGCAGTTTAGATGGTAGCGGGAGGCTGAGTTACGAGCAGTACTTC.

J is TRBJ2-3 and V is TRBV7-2, with a weak D call TRBD2 (5 bases). Looked up from germline, CDR1 is SGHTA and CDR2 is FQGNSA. The CDR3 runs to 14 residues. V lost 5 bases and J 6 bases, leaving 15 bases between the germline ends. The CDR3 sequence is CASSLGLETDTQYF. In nucleotides, the CDR3 is TGTGCCAGCAGCCTAGGACTCGAAACGGATACGCAGTATTTT. The whole variable domain, filled in from reference TRBV7-2 and TRBJ2-3, reads GAGVSQSPSNKVTEKGKDVELRCDPISGHTALYWYRQSLGQGLEFLIYFQGNSAPDKSGLPSDRFSAERTGGSVSTLTIQRTQQEDSAVYLCASSLGLETDTQYFGPGTRLTVL.

The rearrangement links TRBV25-1 to TRBJ1-1, with D maybe TRBD1 (5 bases). The germline V gene encodes CDR1 MGHDK and CDR2 SYGVNS. This CDR3 contains 17 residues. The V end was cut by 1 base, the J end by 0 bases, with 15 bases between. CDR3 sequence: CASSELGGARMNTEAFF. DNA of the CDR3: TGTGCCAGCAGTGAATTAGGAGGGGCGCGAATGAACACTGAAGCTTTCTTT.

The CDR3 loop is CSVALGAGGPADTQYF. The CDR3 coding sequence is TGCAGCGTCGCTTTGGGAGCGGGGGGGCCAGCAGATACGCAGTATTTT. This sequence joins TRBV29-1 and TRBJ2-3; 10 bases fit TRBD2. CDR1 and CDR2 (germline): SQVTM, ANQGSEA. The V segment lost 6 bases and the J segment 4 bases; nucleotides outside the gene matches: 13. This CDR3 has 16 amino acids.

This clone was picked up a small number of times. J is TRBJ2-7 and V is TRBV6-6; possibly TRBD2 for D (6 bases). V lost 10 bases, J lost 1 base, and 23 bases lay in between. CDR3 length: 16 amino acids. Germline assignment: CDR1 MNHNY and CDR2 SVGAGI (reference sequence). CDR3 protein: CATTPRGVAGSYEQYF. The CDR3 nucleotides read TGTGCCACCACCCCAAGGGGTGTCGCGGGATCCTACGAGCAGTACTTC.

In this sample, this clone turned up once. The chain combines TRBV25-1 with TRBJ2-7; D is unresolved. Per the germline V gene, CDR1 is MGHDK and CDR2 is SYGVNS. This CDR3 comprises 13 residues. Between the trimmed V and J ends, which lost 6 bases and 1 base, there was a span of 10 bases. The CDR3 DNA reads as TGTGCCAGCAGACCCGACTTGTCCTACGAGCAGTACTTC. Encoded protein: CASRPDLSYEQYF.

The V gene is TRBV11-3, the J gene TRBJ2-3; D is unclear. The CDR3 loop spans 13 amino acids. V lost 3 bases and J 2 bases, leaving 6 bases between the germline ends. The germline V gene has CDR1 SGHNT and CDR2 YENEEA. The CDR3 bases are TGTGCCAGCAGCTTTAGTGACACAGATACGCAGTATTTT. This sequence encodes CASSFSDTDTQYF.

This chain joins TRBV4-1 and TRBJ2-1; TRBD2 might be the D (5 bases). Germline V gives CDR1 MGHRA, CDR2 YSYEKL. The length of the CDR3 is 16 residues. Between the trimmed V and J ends, which lost 5 bases and 0 bases, there was a span of 14 bases. The CDR3: CASSRLGESSYNEQFF. Written as DNA, the CDR3 is TGCGCCAGCAGCAGACTTGGGGAGAGCTCCTACAATGAGCAGTTCTTC.

In its sample, this clone was seen once. The J gene is TRBJ1-3, the V gene TRBV21-1; the DNA was not used to check the table's D call, TRBD1. TRBV21-1 is classified as a pseudogene. This CDR3 region has 18 residues. As DNA, the CDR3 is TGTGCCAGCAGCAAAGTTGAAGGACAGTCGGGAACCGGAAACACCATATATTTT. Its protein product is CASSKVEGQSGTGNTIYF.

The gene calls are TRBV5-4 and TRBJ2-5; D is unresolved. Trimming removed 0 bases at V and 4 bases at J, with 13 bases between. CDR1 and CDR2 (germline): SGHNT, YYREEE (reference sequence). The CDR3 spans 15 residues. This CDR3 is CASSLGTATLETQYF. The CDR3 nucleotides are TGTGCCAGCAGCTTGGGAACAGCCACCTTAGAGACCCAGTACTTC.

The chain uses TRBV6-1 and TRBJ1-4; D gene uncertain. In germline, CDR1 is MNHNS, CDR2 SASEGT. The CDR3 has 16 amino acids. V was shortened by 1 base and J by 6 bases, with 15 bases between the two germline ends. CDR3 sequence reads: CASSEGRRAGDEKLFF. DNA of the CDR3: TGTGCCAGCAGTGAAGGACGGAGGGCGGGAGATGAAAAACTGTTTTTT.

This clone has a single count. V and J are TRBV24-1 and TRBJ2-1; tentatively, D is TRBD1 (5 bases). Trimming removed 3 bases at V and 2 bases at J, with 10 bases between. This CDR3 has 15 residues. Germline CDR1 is KGHDR and CDR2 is SFDVKD. This CDR3 reads CATSDLDKPYNEQFF. In DNA, the CDR3 is TGTGCCACCAGTGATCTGGACAAACCCTACAATGAGCAGTTCTTC.

The chain is built from TRBV27 and TRBJ2-7, with TRBD2 identical over 10 bases. CDR1 MNHEY and CDR2 SMNVEV come from the germline V gene (reference sequence). The J segment lost 2 bases and the V segment lost 6 bases, leaving 10 bases of the junction unmatched. CDR3 length equals 16 residues. The DNA for the CDR3 is TGTGCCAGCAGGTCAGCTTCTACTAGCGGGGCCTACGAGCAGTACTTC. Its translation is CASRSASTSGAYEQYF.

This clone was counted between two and nine times. CDR3 in DNA: TGCGCCAGCAGCTTGGTACAGGGCAGCGATACGCAGTATTTT. It yields the protein CASSLVQGSDTQYF. The V and J genes are TRBV5-1 and TRBJ2-3; TRBD1 might be the D (6 bases). The V gene lost 0 bases and the J gene lost 6 bases, with 11 bases spanning the gap. Germline lookup yields CDR1 SGHRS and CDR2 YFSETQ. The CDR3 extends over 14 amino acids.

The chain carries TRBV12-3 or TRBV12-4 and TRBJ2-7, with D maybe TRBD2 (6 bases). This CDR3 region has 13 residues. V lost 6 bases and J 3 bases, leaving 12 bases between the germline ends. CDR3 amino acids: CASSLGLNYEQYF. Here the CDR3 DNA reads TGTGCCAGCAGCCTCGGACTAAACTACGAGCAGTACTTC.

The chain links TRBV12-3 or TRBV12-4 to TRBJ2-7; TRBD2 is a possible D gene (5 bases). The CDR3 is made up of 13 amino acids. Deletions cut 5 bases from V and 5 bases from J, with 13 bases between. CDR3 region: CASSPVRGNEQYF. The CDR3 DNA reads as TGTGCCAGCAGTCCGGTTCGGGGTAACGAGCAGTACTTC.

This clone has only a few counts. The chain joins TRBV6-5 to TRBJ1-5; D is possibly TRBD1 (6 bases). The CDR3 is 15 amino acids. The germline gives CDR1 MNHEY, CDR2 SVGAGI. Trimming cost V 8 bases and J 1 base, with 15 bases left between them. The CDR3 sequence: CASSPGVGSNQPQHF. Written as DNA, the CDR3 is TGTGCCAGCTCCCCAGGGGTAGGGAGCAATCAGCCCCAGCATTTT.

V usage is TRBV28 and J usage is TRBJ1-2; TRBD1 aligns across 10 bases. V lost 2 bases and J lost 4; bases outside the gene matches: 1. Germline values: CDR1 MDHEN, CDR2 SYDVKM. The CDR3 sequence is 14 residues long. CDR3 coding DNA: TGTGCCAGCAGTTTAGGGACAGGGGCCTATGGCTACACCTTC. It specifies CASSLGTGAYGYTF.

As regards this clone: Different DNA sequences within this sample yield the same CDR3. The V and J genes are TRBV4-2 and TRBJ2-3; 7 nucleotides line up with TRBD1. From germline, CDR1 is LGHNA and CDR2 YNFKEQ. J was trimmed by 2 bases and V by 0 bases; bases with no gene match: 2. The CDR3 loop spans 15 amino acids. As DNA, the CDR3 is TGTGCCAGCAGCCAAGAAGACAGGGCCACAGATACGCAGTATTTT. This gives the protein CASSQEDRATDTQYF.

The chain joins TRBV7-2 to TRBJ1-3, with TRBD1 as a possible D gene (6 bases). Germline-derived CDR1 and CDR2 are SGHTA and FQGNSA. V gave up 0 bases and J gave up 0 bases, with 9 bases separating them. The CDR3 has 16 amino acids. The CDR3 protein is CASSLAGASSGNTIYF. In DNA, the CDR3 is TGTGCCAGCAGCTTAGCGGGGGCCAGCTCTGGAAACACCATATATTTT.

The chain carries TRBV6-5 and TRBJ2-7, with D possibly TRBD1 on 6 matching bases. V was pared by 3 bases and J by 6 bases, with 15 bases between. CDR3 size: 14 residues. The V gene's germline CDR1 is MNHEY and CDR2 SVGAGI. The CDR3 nucleotides are TGTGCCAGCAGTTATACCGCAGGGGTAGCCGAGCAGTACTTC. As protein: CASSYTAGVAEQYF.

The chain couples TRBV6-5 to TRBJ2-5, with 12 bases lining up with TRBD2. This CDR3 has 13 amino acids. V was clipped by 8 bases and J by 2 bases; unmatched bases: 0. Per the germline V gene, CDR1 is MNHEY and CDR2 is SVGAGI. The CDR3 bases are TGTGCCAGCCTAGCGGGGGGGCAAGAGACCCAGTACTTC. Protein sequence: CASLAGGQETQYF.

This rearrangement joins TRBV24-1 to TRBJ2-1, with TRBD2 identical over 7 bases. Germline-derived CDR1 and CDR2 are KGHDR and SFDVKD. Trimming took 1 base from V and 4 from J; bases not matched to a gene: 0. The CDR3 totals 14 residues. The CDR3 loop reads CATSDFSGYNEQFF. CDR3 DNA sequence: TGTGCCACCAGTGATTTTAGCGGGTACAATGAGCAGTTCTTC.

The V call is TRBV5-1, the J call TRBJ1-4, with D possibly being TRBD1 (5 bases). Germline V gene sequence: CDR1 SGHRS, CDR2 YFSETQ. CDR3 length equals 15 residues. The V end was cut by 0 bases, the J end by 7 bases, with 13 bases between. The CDR3, as DNA: TGCGCCAGCAGCTTGGCCGGTGGGGGGACTGAAAAACTGTTTTTT. It encodes CASSLAGGGTEKLFF. The full variable domain, with the rest looked up from reference TRBV5-1 and TRBJ1-4, is KAGVTQTPRYLIKTRGQQVTLSCSPISGHRSVSWYQQTPGQGLQFLFEYFSETQRNKGNFPGRFSGRQFSNSRSEMNVSTLELGDSALYLCASSLAGGGTEKLFFGSGTQLSVL.

This sequence joins TRBV7-9 and TRBJ2-1; TRBD1 matches at 10 bases. With V trimmed by 4 bases and J by 9 bases, 9 bases remained unmatched. In germline, CDR1 is SEHNR, CDR2 FQNEAQ (reference sequence). CDR3 length: 15 amino acids. The CDR3 bases are TGTGCCAGCAGCTCCGGGACAGGGGAGGGACGTGAGCAGTTCTTC. As protein: CASSSGTGEGREQFF.

The count of this clone is one. V and J are TRBV12-3 or TRBV12-4 and TRBJ2-7, with a possible D match to TRBD1 (6 bases). The CDR3 covers 13 residues. V was cut by 4 bases and J by 6 bases, with 13 bases left in between. In DNA form, the CDR3 reads TGTGCCAGCAGTTCCGGGACAACCCTCGAGCAGTACTTC. Translating gives CASSSGTTLEQYF.